These 19 T cell receptor beta chains came from one sample sequenced in a study of T cell responses to AZD1222 COVID-19 vaccine. Only in-frame clones appear in the TCRdb table, and some are missing; sequencing was by immunoSEQ multiplex PCR. Here the sample spans more than 150,000 clones, about 88% being singletons. Sample: peripheral blood, taken after recovery from COVID-19. The receptor set was obtained from an adult who had recovered from COVID-19.

The V gene is TRBV28, the J gene TRBJ2-3; possibly TRBD1 for D (5 bases). Trimming removed 8 bases from V and 1 base from J, with 10 bases in between. CDR3 size: 13 residues. Per germline, CDR1 MDHEN and CDR2 SYDVKM. The CDR3 sequence: CASYRSGTDTQYF. CDR3 nucleotides: TGTGCCAGCTACAGGTCCGGCACAGATACGCAGTATTTT.

This chain joins TRBV7-3 and TRBJ2-1; D not resolved. Germline assignment: CDR1 SGHTA and CDR2 FQGTGA. Trimming removed 5 bases from V and 6 bases from J, with 11 bases in between. The CDR3 is 13 residues long. The CDR3 protein is CASSTVGGNEQFF. The CDR3 DNA sequence: TGTGCCAGCAGCACCGTTGGCGGCAATGAGCAGTTCTTC.

The chain uses TRBV5-5 and TRBJ1-4, with 12 bases identical to TRBD1. Germline CDR1 SGHKS, CDR2 YYEKEE (reference sequence). The CDR3 consists of 15 residues. The V segment lost 3 bases and the J segment 9 bases; nucleotides outside the gene matches: 6. Here the CDR3 reads CASSSTGDRGQKLFF. CDR3 DNA: TGTGCCAGCAGCTCAACCGGGGACAGGGGGCAAAAACTGTTTTTT.

This sequence joins TRBV19 and TRBJ1-5; possible D gene TRBD1, 6 bases. Germline V gene lookup returns CDR1 LNHDA and CDR2 SQIVND (reference sequence). This CDR3 has 13 amino acids. V lost 9 bases to trimming and J lost 4 bases, with 13 bases between them. CDR3 sequence (DNA): TGTGCCAGCACTGGACAGAGGAATCAGCCCCAGCATTTT. Amino acids: CASTGQRNQPQHF.

The V gene is TRBV9, the J gene TRBJ1-1, with TRBD1 as a possible D gene (5 bases). Germline CDR1 is SGDLS and CDR2 is YYNGEE. There are 14 residues in the CDR3. With 4 bases removed from V and 1 base from J, the gap between germline ends came to 11 bases. The CDR3 DNA reads as TGTGCCAGCAGCCCACAAGACAGGAACACTGAAGCTTTCTTT. Its translation is CASSPQDRNTEAFF.

This chain connects TRBV28 to TRBJ2-7; 9 bases line up with TRBD1. CDR1 and CDR2 from the germline V gene are MDHEN and SYDVKM. After removal of 6 bases from V and 4 bases from J, the junction contained 7 bases not matched to a gene. This CDR3 is built from 14 residues. The CDR3 spells CASRPGQGWYEQYF. DNA for the CDR3: TGTGCCAGCAGGCCGGGACAGGGTTGGTACGAGCAGTACTTC.

Within the sample, this clone is medium-sized. The rearrangement links TRBV6-5 to TRBJ1-5, with D hard to call. Trimming cost V 4 bases and J 5 bases, with 12 bases left between them. Germline assignment: CDR1 MNHEY and CDR2 SVGAGI. The CDR3 covers 14 residues. The CDR3 nucleotides are TGTGCCAGCAGTTCGTTCGGCGGGGATCAGCCCCAGCATTTT. Translating gives CASSSFGGDQPQHF.

For this clone: The sample has other DNA sequences that encode this CDR3 too. The V gene is TRBV6-2 or TRBV6-3, the J gene TRBJ2-7; no reliable D call. CDR1 MNHEY and CDR2 SVGEGT come from the germline V gene. The V and J ends lost 0 bases and 3 bases respectively, with 6 bases between them. The CDR3 has 13 amino acids. CDR3 residues: CASSYSALYEQYF. The CDR3 coding sequence is TGTGCCAGCAGTTACTCGGCCCTCTACGAGCAGTACTTC.

This clone was detected once. This chain joins TRBV5-1 and TRBJ2-3; perhaps TRBD1 as D (6 bases). V gave up 3 bases and J gave up 2 bases, with 19 bases separating them. The CDR3 extends over 17 amino acids. Germline loops: CDR1 SGHRS, CDR2 YFSETQ. The CDR3 is CASSSNPQGPLTDTQYF. DNA of the CDR3: TGCGCCAGCAGCTCCAACCCACAGGGTCCCCTCACAGATACGCAGTATTTT.

The V call is TRBV29-1, the J call TRBJ1-1; TRBD1 agrees at 7 bases. Trimming at V came to 6 bases and at J to 2 bases, leaving 3 bases not matched to a gene. The germline V gene has CDR1 SQVTM and CDR2 ANQGSEA. The length of the CDR3 is 12 residues. Written as DNA, the CDR3 is TGCAGCGTGGGGACAGCAAACACTGAAGCTTTCTTT. Its protein product is CSVGTANTEAFF. The whole variable domain, remainder taken from reference TRBV29-1 and TRBJ1-1, is SAVISQKPSRDICQRGTSLTIQCQVDSQVTMMFWYRQQPGQSLTLIATANQGSEATYESGFVIDKFPISRPNLTFSTLTVSNMSPEDSSIYLCSVGTANTEAFFGQGTRLTVV.

For this clone: This specimen includes other DNA sequences encoding the same CDR3. The chain links TRBV15 to TRBJ2-6; D remains ambiguous. Per germline, CDR1 LNHNV and CDR2 YYDKDF (reference sequence). The CDR3 runs 14 residues. Trimming took off 3 bases at V and 0 bases at J, with 3 bases between the two ends. The CDR3 region is CATSSSSGANVLTF. In nucleotides, the CDR3 is TGTGCCACCAGCAGCTCCTCTGGGGCCAACGTCCTGACTTTC.

The chain couples TRBV6-2 or TRBV6-3 to TRBJ2-7; 7 nucleotides match TRBD1. The junction had 16 bases not matched to a gene; V was cut back by 4 bases and J by 7 bases. This CDR3 contains 16 residues. Germline V gene sequence: CDR1 MNHEY, CDR2 SVGEGT. CDR3 nucleotide sequence: TGTGCCAGCAGTTTCGCATCGACAGGGACCCCTAGAGAGCAGTACTTC. It codes for CASSFASTGTPREQYF.

The chain combines TRBV21-1 with TRBJ1-2. TRBV21-1 is listed as a pseudogene. The CDR3 runs to 15 residues. The CDR3, as DNA: TGTGCCAGCAGCAAAAGCCCGAGGGGTGACTATGGCTACACCTTC. Translated, it gives CASSKSPRGDYGYTF.

The chain employs TRBV19 and TRBJ2-2; weak D call: TRBD2 (6 bases). Germline lookup yields CDR1 LNHDA and CDR2 SQIVND (reference sequence). Trimming removed 6 bases at V and 5 bases at J, with 13 bases between. The CDR3 is made up of 14 amino acids. DNA for the CDR3: TGTGCCAGTAGACTGTCCGGGGGAACCGGGGAGCTGTTTTTT. This encodes CASRLSGGTGELFF.

This chain connects TRBV19 to TRBJ1-1; D unresolved. This CDR3 comprises 14 residues. The germline V gene has CDR1 LNHDA and CDR2 SQIVND (reference sequence). V gave up 6 bases and J gave up 4 bases, with 15 bases separating them. Here the CDR3 reads CASRSGNKATEAFF. The CDR3 nucleotides read TGTGCCAGTAGATCGGGGAATAAGGCCACTGAAGCTTTCTTT. The variable domain in full, with the rest retrieved from reference TRBV19 and TRBJ1-1, is DGGITQSPKYLFRKEGQNVTLSCEQNLNHDAMYWYRQDPGQGLRLIYYSQIVNDFQKGDIAEGYSVSREKKESFPLTVTSAQKNPTAFYLCASRSGNKATEAFFGQGTRLTVV.

The CDR3, as DNA: TGTGCCAGCAGCGCCCAATTACTAGCGGGAGGGCCGGATGAGCAGTTCTTC. This translates into CASSAQLLAGGPDEQFF. The rearrangement uses TRBV9 and TRBJ2-1; 13 bases line up with TRBD2. Germline CDR1 reads SGDLS; CDR2 reads YYNGEE. The CDR3 extends over 17 amino acids. Trimming cost V 3 bases and J 8 bases; bases outside gene matches: 11.

This rearrangement joins TRBV5-1 to TRBJ1-3, with TRBD1 matching over 10 bases. The CDR3 spans 16 residues. The trim removed 4 bases at V and 5 bases at J, leaving 9 bases unmatched. The germline V gene has CDR1 SGHRS and CDR2 YFSETQ. The CDR3 coding sequence is TGCGCCAGCAGCCCCGACAGGGGGCTAGATAGAAACACCATATATTTT. Translated, it gives CASSPDRGLDRNTIYF.

The J gene is TRBJ2-5, the V gene TRBV3-1 (or the pseudogene TRBV3-2); D is possibly TRBD1 or TRBD2 (5 bases each). V lost 0 bases, J lost 4 bases, and 24 bases lay in between. Per the germline V gene, CDR1 is LGHDT and CDR2 is YNNKEL (reference sequence). The CDR3 loop spans 19 amino acids. The DNA of the CDR3 is TGTGCCAGCAGCCAAGATAGATCGGCAATGGGACCCTTGGGAGAGACCCAGTACTTC. It specifies CASSQDRSAMGPLGETQYF.

CDR3 coding DNA: TGTGCCAGCAGCCTTGACAGGGTTAATGAAAAACTGTTTTTT. It encodes CASSLDRVNEKLFF. The chain links TRBV11-2 to TRBJ1-4, with TRBD1 identical over 7 bases. There are 14 residues in the CDR3. Trimming removed 5 bases from V and 4 bases from J; junction bases left unmatched: 4. Looked up from germline, CDR1 is SGHAT and CDR2 is FQNNGV.